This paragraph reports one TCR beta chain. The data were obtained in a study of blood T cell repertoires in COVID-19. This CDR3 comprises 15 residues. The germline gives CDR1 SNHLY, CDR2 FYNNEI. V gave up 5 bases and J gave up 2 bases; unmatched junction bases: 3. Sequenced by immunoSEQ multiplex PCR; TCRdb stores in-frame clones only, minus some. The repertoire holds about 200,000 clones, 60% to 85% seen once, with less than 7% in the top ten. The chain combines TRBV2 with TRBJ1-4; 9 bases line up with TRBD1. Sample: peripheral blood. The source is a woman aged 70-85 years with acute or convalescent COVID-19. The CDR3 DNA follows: TGTGCCAGCAGTCGTACAGGGGGCACTAATGAAAAACTGTTTTTT. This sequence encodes CASSRTGGTNEKLFF.